This TCR beta chain was sequenced during a study of shared clonotypes between healthy human individuals. Study background: Each donor contributed plates that comprised three CD4 naive, three CD4 memory, two CD8 naive and one CD8 memory.

Once extracted for a subset, genomic DNA was divided evenly among several immunoSEQ plates. Sorted-subset replicate PCR reactions contained approximately 190 ng DNA, corresponding to around 30,000 T cell genomes. The method was immunoSEQ multiplex PCR; TCRdb's version includes in-frame clones alone and lacks a portion of them. The table lists 300,000 to 400,000 clones, roughly 70% of them singletons. Trimming pared 0 bases from V and 7 bases from J, leaving 20 bases between. The germline V gene encodes CDR1 SGHRS and CDR2 YFSETQ. The CDR3 runs to 16 residues. The sample comprised memory CD4+ T cells sorted from blood. The subset: CD45RA-negative fraction. The chain carries TRBV5-1 and TRBJ2-7; D is ambiguous. The source of this sequence is a man younger than 45 in good health. In DNA, the CDR3 is TGCGCCAGCAGCTTGGAGACTTTTAGTGAGGAAGGGGAGCAGTACTTC. Its protein product is CASSLETFSEEGEQYF.